The clone carrying this T cell receptor (beta chain) was observed many times. This entry comes from a study of T cells in Graves' hyperthyroidism and ophthalmopathy. This CDR3 spans 17 amino acids. Trimming removed 4 bases at V and 1 base at J, with 19 bases between. CDR1 is MDHEN, CDR2 SYDVKM, per germline. Newly diagnosed hyperthyroidism patients aged 18 to 65 years had disease lasting under 2 months. Investigators excluded patients with uncontrolled infection, other autoimmune disease, pregnancy or lactation. Clinicians diagnosed patients from clinical symptoms, serum thyroxine and TRAb, thyroid ultrasound and orbital computed tomography. RNA transcripts yielded amplified TCR beta CDR3 regions. HTBI primers were the set used in a first-round RT-PCR of the TCR CDR3. TCRdb redid the calling of the multiplex PCR reads with MiXCR, one entry per CDR3 protein. The sample has 210,000 or so distinct CDR3 sequences, 15% to 20% seen once.

This chain uses TRBV28 with TRBJ1-2; D is possibly TRBD1 (5 bases). This receptor was taken from a man aged 50 to 60 with Graves' hyperthyroidism. Input material: blood. CDR3 nucleotides: TGTGCCAGCAGTTCGGTGATCGGGACTGCCAATAACTATGGCTACACCTTC. Translation gives CASSSVIGTANNYGYTF.